This T cell receptor (beta chain) was sequenced during a study of T cells in localized non-small cell lung cancer. Study-wide results and caveats: Uninvolved adjacent lung showed peak T cell clonality, exceeding tumor. The study sequenced only one region of the tumor. As a result, intratumor heterogeneity could not be excluded and remains possible. In adjacent lung appeared a median around 55 of the top 100 tumor clones.

There are 16 residues in the CDR3. Germline V gene lookup returns CDR1 SGDLS and CDR2 YYNGEE. V lost 5 bases and J lost 0; bases outside the gene matches: 11. This clone is termed medium-sized. Antigen specificity is unknown. Profiling relied on immunoSEQ multiplex PCR, and the TCRdb table lists in-frame clones only, not all of them. This repertoire shows some 4,600 clones, around 30% found once; its top ten account for about 7.8%. The sequences come from lung tumor tissue, collected before any cancer treatment. The rearrangement uses TRBV9 and TRBJ2-7; TRBD1 matches 7 bases. The receptor's source is a male donor at least 60 years old with stage I lung adenocarcinoma. The CDR3: CASSETGQSGSYEQYF. The DNA for the CDR3 is TGTGCCAGCAGTGAAACGGGACAGTCTGGCTCCTACGAGCAGTACTTC.